One and the same sample provided the 4 T cell receptor beta chains below, sequenced in a study of cytomegalovirus exposure and HLA in healthy donors. PCR amplification relied on 60 Vbeta primers (plus 13 Jbeta primers). Data came from immunoSEQ multiplex PCR; TCRdb stores just in-frame clones and leaves some out. This table has some 140,000 clones, roughly 70% appearing once. Specimen: PBMCs. The receptors stem from a man aged 18 to 29 in good health and CMV-seropositive.

V is TRBV7-2 and J is TRBJ2-5; TRBD2 agrees at 12 bases. V lost 2 bases and J lost 5; bases outside the gene matches: 6. CDR3 length: 16 amino acids. The germline V gene has CDR1 SGHTA and CDR2 FQGNSA. CDR3 region: CASSLLLAGGRETQYF. The DNA of the CDR3 is TGTGCCAGCAGCTTACTTCTAGCGGGGGGGCGGGAGACCCAGTACTTC.

This clone has a single count. V is TRBV9 and J is TRBJ1-6; D is uncertain. The germline V gene encodes CDR1 SGDLS and CDR2 YYNGEE. The V gene lost 8 bases and the J gene lost 4 bases, with 7 bases spanning the gap. CDR3 length: 12 amino acids. The CDR3 DNA reads TGTGCCAGGGCGGTATATAATTCACCCCTCCACTTT. Translation: CARAVYNSPLHF.

This clone has more than one count but fewer than ten. V and J are TRBV20-1 and TRBJ2-5; 8 bases are shared with TRBD2. The CDR3 covers 11 residues. V lost 8 bases to trimming and J lost 4 bases; unmatched junction nucleotides: 3. Germline CDR1 reads DFQATT; CDR2 reads SNEGSKA (reference sequence). The CDR3 region has the DNA TGCAGTCTCCTAGCGGGAGAGACCCAGTACTTC. This sequence encodes CSLLAGETQYF.

The chain recombines TRBV21-1 with TRBJ2-2; the D call in the table, TRBD1, was not verified against the DNA. TRBV21-1 is tagged as a pseudogene. The CDR3 consists of 16 residues. CDR3 loop: CASSKVRQLNTGELFF. CDR3 coding DNA: TGTGCCAGCAGCAAAGTACGACAGCTGAACACCGGGGAGCTGTTTTTT.